One sample yielded the 9 T cell receptor beta chains listed below, sequenced in a study of blood T cell repertoires in COVID-19. The protocol was immunoSEQ multiplex PCR, while the TCRdb copy is restricted to in-frame clones and leaves out a portion. The sample contains some 400,000 clones, more than 80% of which appear only once. The sample taken for sequencing was PBMCs or T cells enriched from blood (not recorded which). The receptor source for this set is a man aged 30 to 45 who had recovered from COVID-19.

This clone was observed a single time. The V and J genes are TRBV30 and TRBJ1-2; D perhaps matches TRBD1 (6 bases). Trimming shortened V by 0 bases and J by 4 bases, and 12 bases separated the two germline ends. The germline gives CDR1 GTSNPN, CDR2 SVGIG (reference sequence). CDR3 length equals 14 residues. The DNA for the CDR3 is TGTGCCTGGAGTGTCTGGCAGGGGATCTATGGCTACACCTTC. Translated: CAWSVWQGIYGYTF.

A few counts support this clone. V usage is TRBV5-1 and J usage is TRBJ2-1, with 8 positions matching TRBD2. The junction had 9 bases not matched to a gene; V was cut back by 0 bases and J by 10 bases. The CDR3 covers 15 residues. CDR1 SGHRS and CDR2 YFSETQ come from the germline V gene. The CDR3 loop reads CASSLGAGGQGEQFF. The CDR3 bases are TGCGCCAGCAGCTTGGGTGCGGGAGGCCAAGGGGAGCAGTTCTTC.

This chain links TRBV12-5 with TRBJ2-3; D possibly corresponds to TRBD2 (5 bases). This CDR3 has 16 residues. V shed 4 bases and J shed 2 bases, with 16 bases lying between them. The germline V gene has CDR1 LGHNT and CDR2 FRNRAP. CDR3 in amino acids: CASGYPLRENTDTQYF. The CDR3, as DNA: TGTGCTAGTGGTTACCCCCTGAGGGAAAACACAGATACGCAGTATTTT.

This clone appeared once. The chain has TRBV4-1 and TRBJ2-2; 7 bases agree with TRBD1. The CDR3 runs to 15 residues. Germline-derived CDR1 and CDR2 are MGHRA and YSYEKL. Trimming removed 4 bases from V and 4 bases from J; junction bases left unmatched: 6. CDR3 amino acids: CASSREGDSTGELFF. In DNA, the CDR3 is TGCGCCAGCAGCCGAGAGGGGGACAGCACCGGGGAGCTGTTTTTT.

The chain is built from TRBV6-5 and TRBJ1-4; D not resolved. Germline CDR1 reads MNHEY; CDR2 reads SVGAGI. Trimming took off 0 bases at V and 0 bases at J, with 8 bases between the two ends. There are 16 residues in the CDR3. The CDR3, as DNA: TGTGCCAGCAGTTACTCGGCGGTGGCAACTAATGAAAAACTGTTTTTT. Its translation: CASSYSAVATNEKLFF.

This clone was recorded once. J is TRBJ2-2 and V is TRBV4-1; no firm D call. CDR1 is MGHRA and CDR2 is YSYEKL in the germline V gene. The CDR3 is 15 residues long. The V and J ends lost 0 bases and 1 base respectively, with 6 bases between them. The CDR3 coding sequence is TGCGCCAGCAGCCAAGAACTAAAGAACACCGGGGAGCTGTTTTTT. It translates to CASSQELKNTGELFF.

This sequence joins TRBV5-4 and TRBJ1-2, with a weak D call TRBD1 (5 bases). The ends were cut back, 0 bases at V and 7 bases at J, with 10 bases in the middle. The CDR3 contains 13 residues. The germline V gene encodes CDR1 SGHNT and CDR2 YYREEE (reference sequence). The CDR3 DNA reads as TGTGCCAGCAGCTTGGGTGTGGGGGGTGGCTACACCTTC. This gives the protein CASSLGVGGGYTF. The whole variable domain, remainder taken from reference TRBV5-4 and TRBJ1-2, is ETGVTQSPTHLIKTRGQQVTLRCSSQSGHNTVSWYQQALGQGPQFIFQYYREEENGRGNFPPRFSGLQFPNYSSELNVNALELDDSALYLCASSLGVGGGYTFGSGTRLTVV.

The CDR3: CASSARWDRLTDTQYF. CDR3 DNA: TGTGCCAGCAGCGCCAGATGGGACAGACTCACAGATACGCAGTATTTT. The chain has TRBV9 and TRBJ2-3; 7 bases line up with TRBD1. Trimming removed 3 bases from V and 2 bases from J; junction bases left unmatched: 9. This CDR3 has 16 residues. From germline, CDR1 is SGDLS and CDR2 YYNGEE.

The chain recombines TRBV7-9 with TRBJ1-4; D not resolved. Germline CDR1 SEHNR, CDR2 FQNEAQ (reference sequence). V lost 5 bases to trimming and J lost 7 bases, with 8 bases between them. The CDR3 length is 12 residues. The CDR3 nucleotides are TGTGCCAGCAGCCCTCTAGGTGAAAAACTGTTTTTT. Translated, it gives CASSPLGEKLFF.